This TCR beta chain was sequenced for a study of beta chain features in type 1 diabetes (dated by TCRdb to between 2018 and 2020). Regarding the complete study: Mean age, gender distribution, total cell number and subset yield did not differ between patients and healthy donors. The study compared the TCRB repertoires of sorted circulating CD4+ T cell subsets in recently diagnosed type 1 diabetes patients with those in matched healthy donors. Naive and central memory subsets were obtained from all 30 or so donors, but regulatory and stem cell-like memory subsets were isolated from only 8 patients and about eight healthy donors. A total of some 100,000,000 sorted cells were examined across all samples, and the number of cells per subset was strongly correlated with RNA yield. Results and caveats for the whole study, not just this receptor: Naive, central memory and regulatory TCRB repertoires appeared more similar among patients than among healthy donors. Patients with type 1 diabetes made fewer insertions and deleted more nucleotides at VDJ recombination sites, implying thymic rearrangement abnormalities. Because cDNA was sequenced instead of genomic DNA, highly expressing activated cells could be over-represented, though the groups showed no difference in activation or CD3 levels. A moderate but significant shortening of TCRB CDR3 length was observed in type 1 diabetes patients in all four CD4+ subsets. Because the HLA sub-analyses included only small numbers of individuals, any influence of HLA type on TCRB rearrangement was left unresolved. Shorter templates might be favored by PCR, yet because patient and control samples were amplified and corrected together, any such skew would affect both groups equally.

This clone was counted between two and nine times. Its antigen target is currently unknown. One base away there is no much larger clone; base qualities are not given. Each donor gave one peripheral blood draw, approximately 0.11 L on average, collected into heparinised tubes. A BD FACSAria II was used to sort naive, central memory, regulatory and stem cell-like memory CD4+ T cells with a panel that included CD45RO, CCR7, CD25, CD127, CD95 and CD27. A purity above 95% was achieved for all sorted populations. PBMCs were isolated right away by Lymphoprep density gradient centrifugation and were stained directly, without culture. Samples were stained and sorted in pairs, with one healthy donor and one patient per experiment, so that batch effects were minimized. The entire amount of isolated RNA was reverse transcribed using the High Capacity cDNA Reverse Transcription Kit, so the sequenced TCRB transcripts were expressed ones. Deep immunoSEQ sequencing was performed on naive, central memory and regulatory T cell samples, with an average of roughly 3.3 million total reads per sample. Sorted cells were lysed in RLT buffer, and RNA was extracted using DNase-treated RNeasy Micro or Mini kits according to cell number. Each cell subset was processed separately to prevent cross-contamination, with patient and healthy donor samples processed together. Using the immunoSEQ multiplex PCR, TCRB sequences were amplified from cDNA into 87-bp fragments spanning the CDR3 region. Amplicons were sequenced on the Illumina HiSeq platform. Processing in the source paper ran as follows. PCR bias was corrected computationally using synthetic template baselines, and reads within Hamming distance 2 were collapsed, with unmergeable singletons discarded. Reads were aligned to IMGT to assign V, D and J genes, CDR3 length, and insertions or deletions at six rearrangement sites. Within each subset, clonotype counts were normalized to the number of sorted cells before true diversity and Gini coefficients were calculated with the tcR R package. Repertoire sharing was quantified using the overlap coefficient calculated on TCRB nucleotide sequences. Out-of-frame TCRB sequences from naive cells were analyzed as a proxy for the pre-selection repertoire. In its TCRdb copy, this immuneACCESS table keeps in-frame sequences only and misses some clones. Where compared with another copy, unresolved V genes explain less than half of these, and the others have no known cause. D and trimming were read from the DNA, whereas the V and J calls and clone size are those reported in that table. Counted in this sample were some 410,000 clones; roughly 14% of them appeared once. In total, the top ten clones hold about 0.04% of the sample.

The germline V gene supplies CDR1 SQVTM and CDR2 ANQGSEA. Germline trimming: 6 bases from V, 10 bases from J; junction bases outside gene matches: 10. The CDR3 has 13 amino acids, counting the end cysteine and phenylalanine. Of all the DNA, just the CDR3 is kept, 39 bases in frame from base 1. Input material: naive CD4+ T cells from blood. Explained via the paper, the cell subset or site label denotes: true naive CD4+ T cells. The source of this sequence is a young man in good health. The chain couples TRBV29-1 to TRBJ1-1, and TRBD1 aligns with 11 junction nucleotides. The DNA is TGCAGCGTGCGAAGGACAGGGGGCTTTTCAGCTTTCTTT. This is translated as CSVRRTGGFSAFF.